This TCR beta chain was observed in a study of T cells in Graves' hyperthyroidism and ophthalmopathy (dated by TCRdb to about 2019). The study in broad terms: Peripheral blood samples were taken at the time of initial diagnosis, prior to any treatment. To identify TCR V-J signatures that set the groups apart, the researchers used a discovery cohort of 100 patients, made up of around 40 with Graves' ophthalmopathy and approximately 57 with stable Graves' hyperthyroidism. Prospective prediction of ophthalmopathy was tested in an independent validation cohort consisting of 18 hyperthyroidism patients and approximately 16 patients who later progressed to ophthalmopathy. The approximately 97 discovery patients were randomly divided into training and test sets at a 7:3 ratio. In more than 5 Graves' hyperthyroidism patients, the study also compared T-cell repertoires from thyroid tissue with T-cell repertoires from blood. Following sampling, methimazole starting at 30 mg daily was given to hyperthyroidism patients, and high-dose intravenous methylprednisolone was given to ophthalmopathy patients. TCR Vbeta CDR3 sequencing of approximately 140 peripheral blood samples (over 40 ophthalmopathy, about 74 hyperthyroidism and approximately 17 progressor patients) is reported in the paper. The investigation overall reported the following: In cross-validation, a model built on a 13 V-J signature told ophthalmopathy apart from stable hyperthyroidism with over 85% sensitivity and roughly 81% specificity, and in testing the same model reached 80%/75%. No statistical method was used to set the sample size in advance, and investigators knew the group allocation. Most expanded thyroid clonotypes (frequency above 0.001) were also detected in blood, a finding suggesting that blood repertoires may reflect thyroid immune responses. In validation, the model predicted progression to ophthalmopathy a median of around 6.5 months before onset, with over 60% sensitivity and roughly 73% specificity.

V is clipped by 0 bases and J by 6 bases, and the sequence between their germline boundaries is 17 bases long. Spanning cysteine to phenylalanine, the CDR3 consists of 16 amino acids. The only DNA kept is the CDR3, 48 bases in frame from the first base. The germline V gene encodes CDR1 LGHNA and CDR2 YSLEER. TCR beta CDR3 regions were amplified from RNA transcripts. The TCR CDR3 was subjected to a first round of RT-PCR using the HTBI primer set and the Qiagen OneStep RT-PCR kit. Libraries were constructed in a second round of multiplex PCR, after which size selection and purification were performed. The libraries were sequenced on an Illumina HiSeq2000 using paired-end 100 bp reads. On the study's bioinformatics: SOAPnuke was used to process the raw data, with reads discarded if the reads contained adapters or uncalled bases, had a mean Phred below 15, or lacked an exact constant-primer or identifier match. COPE v1.2.5 was used to merge high-quality paired reads, and clonotypes were defined as unique nucleotide sequences. Clonotypes were aligned to IMGT TRBV, TRBD and TRBJ reference segments using MiTCR v1.1. Only V-J combinations with frequency above 0.0001, covering about 99% of repertoires, were analysed. The TCS score was defined as the ratio of F50 (clonal expansion) to E x V (chaos), calculated using BLOSUM62-based TCRdist between CDR3 peptides within each V-J. Welch's t-statistics and random forest reduced around 550 V-J features to around 14, which were used in a naive Bayes classifier (R e1071). Thyroid-blood repertoire similarity was quantified with the Morisita-Horn index. The public sequencing data were trimmed at Q25 with fastp and processed into clonotypes with MiXCR by TCRdb, which kept only in-frame beta chains. Under each unique CDR3 protein, matching rows form one entry showing the most common genes and DNA. The V and J calls here are based on TCRdb, not the publication. The sample table records hundreds of thousands of distinct CDR3 sequences; roughly 32% of these occur just once. The ten largest clones add up to around a third of the sample.

There are a few counts of this clonotype. The specificity of this receptor is unknown. No base qualities exist here, and no much larger clone lies one base off it. Stable Graves' hyperthyroidism was defined as the absence of progression to ophthalmopathy over 18 months of follow-up. Hyperthyroidism patients were newly diagnosed, with disease duration under 2 months, and aged 18 to 65 years. Patients with uncontrolled infections, other autoimmune diseases, pregnancy or lactation were excluded. Clinical symptoms, serum thyroxine and TRAb, thyroid ultrasound, and orbital computed tomography formed the basis for the diagnoses. Ficoll-Paque density gradient centrifugation was used to isolate PBMCs from about 10 ml of fresh peripheral blood. Total RNA was extracted with Trizol reagent, and quality was checked on an Agilent 2100 Bioanalyzer.

The clonotype comes from a woman aged 40 to 49 with Graves' hyperthyroidism. The sequence joins TRBV4-3 to TRBJ1-2; the D segment cannot be called with confidence. Sample: blood. Read as DNA, the sequence is TGCGCCAGCAGCCAAGAATACGGGGTTTTGGAAAATGGCTACACCTTC. Its protein is CASSQEYGVLENGYTF.